This T cell receptor (beta chain) was observed in a study of blood T cell repertoires in COVID-19. Using immunoSEQ multiplex PCR, the repertoire was profiled, and TCRdb retains in-frame clones only, with some absent. Here the sample spans under 250,000 clones, about 90% being singletons. The CDR3 has 15 amino acids. The germline V gene encodes CDR1 GTSNPN and CDR2 SVGIG (reference sequence). J gave up 6 bases and V 0 bases, and 9 bases lay outside the gene matches. The chain links TRBV30 to TRBJ2-3, with 7 positions matching TRBD2. Sequenced material: peripheral blood. The source is a man aged 25-45 years with acute or convalescent COVID-19. The CDR3 loop is CAWSVLGGSGDTQYF. In DNA, the CDR3 is TGTGCCTGGAGTGTACTAGGCGGGAGTGGGGATACGCAGTATTTT. The entire variable domain, with the rest obtained from reference TRBV30 and TRBJ2-3, is as follows: SQTIHQWPATLVQPVGSPLSLECTVEGTSNPNLYWYRQAAGRGLQLLFYSVGIGQISSEVPQNLSASRPQDRQFILSSKKLLLSDSGFYLCAWSVLGGSGDTQYFGPGTRLTVL.